This T cell receptor beta chain is drawn from a study of response to subunit inactivated influenza vaccine. TCRdb itself ran the RT-PCR reads through MiXCR, one entry per CDR3 protein. The table has some 190,000 distinct CDR3 sequences, over 13% seen once. The CDR3 spans 16 residues. Losses at the gene ends were 3 bases for V and 2 bases for J; bases not matched to a gene: 7. General study findings and limits: Each seasonal flu vaccination may recruit only limited new T cells, authors suggested.

Regarding this clonotype: Its antigen is as yet unknown.

This clonotype was obtained from a man aged 45-60 years who received an inactivated influenza vaccine. The material was CD8+ T cells sorted from PBMCs, obtained less than 6 days after vaccination. The J gene is TRBJ2-1, the V gene TRBV12-3 or TRBV12-4, with 7 nucleotides matching TRBD2. The DNA of the CDR3 is TGTGCCAGCAGTTTGTGGGGGGGAGGCCCCTACAATGAGCAGTTCTTC. Protein: CASSLWGGGPYNEQFF.